This TCR beta chain was sequenced for a study of T cells in localized non-small cell lung cancer. Study-level findings and limits: In adjacent lung appeared a median around 54 of the top 100 tumor clones. Multi-region tumor sequencing was not done, so intratumor heterogeneity could not be excluded.

By share, this clone ranks as medium-sized (0.01 to 0.1%). Its specificity is unknown. One junction end does not reproduce the germline sequence, and a read error may be involved. This CDR3 has 17 amino acids. The germline V gene encodes CDR1 MNHGY and CDR2 SAAAGT. The data were produced by immunoSEQ multiplex PCR, yet TCRdb's version contains in-frame clones alone and is incomplete. The top ten clones hold 9.7% of a sample with about 1,200 clones, roughly a third of them seen once. Here the sequenced sample was lung tumor tissue, taken before any cancer treatment. This TCR was recovered from a male donor older than 55 with stage I lung adenocarcinoma. J is TRBJ2-1 and V is TRBV6-8, with 8 bases fitting TRBD2. The CDR3 here is CAISGQGGSGVYNEQFF. The CDR3 nucleotides are TGTGCCATCAGTGGCCAGGGTGGTAGCGGGGTCTACAATGAGCAGTTCTTC.